These 27 T cell receptor beta chains originate from one sample sequenced in a study of CD8+ T cells in alopecia areata. Following RNA extraction, reverse transcription yielded cDNA that acted as the sequencing template. The protocol was immunoSEQ multiplex PCR, while the TCRdb copy is restricted to in-frame clones and leaves out a portion. The table includes some 170,000 clones, 50% to 70% detected once. The sequenced sample was CD4+ T cells sorted from blood, obtained at week 0. Every receptor here comes from a human donor with alopecia areata.

The chain carries TRBV6-5 and TRBJ1-2; perhaps TRBD1 as D (6 bases). Deletions cut 0 bases from V and 7 bases from J, with 9 bases between. The CDR3 loop spans 13 amino acids. CDR1 is MNHEY, CDR2 SVGAGI, per germline. The CDR3 is CASSYSTGGGYTF. The DNA for the CDR3 is TGTGCCAGCAGTTACTCGACAGGCGGTGGCTACACCTTC.

V and J are TRBV6-1 and TRBJ1-2; D is uncertain. The V end was cut by 5 bases, the J end by 2 bases, with 6 bases between. The CDR3 consists of 12 residues. From germline, CDR1 is MNHNS and CDR2 SASEGT. DNA of the CDR3: TGTGCCAGCAGTAGACACAACTATGGCTACACCTTC. It encodes CASSRHNYGYTF.

As regards this clone: Other nucleotide sequences in the sample specify the same CDR3. The V and J genes are TRBV30 and TRBJ2-5; possibly TRBD2 for D (7 bases). The CDR3 has 14 amino acids. Germline V lookup: CDR1 GTSNPN, CDR2 SVGIG (reference sequence). The V and J ends lost 0 bases and 4 bases respectively, with 12 bases between them. The CDR3 nucleotides read TGTGCCTGGAGTGTACGAGGGGGGGTAGAGACCCAGTACTTC. Its protein is CAWSVRGGVETQYF.

The sample holds a few counts of this clone. The rearrangement uses TRBV9 and TRBJ1-6; 8 bases agree with TRBD1. Trimming took 3 bases from V and 10 from J; bases not matched to a gene: 9. Germline-derived CDR1 and CDR2 are SGDLS and YYNGEE. The CDR3 is 15 amino acids. CDR3 DNA sequence: TGTGCCAGCAGCGGCGACAGGGGAAGGCGATCACCCCTCCACTTT. Translating gives CASSGDRGRRSPLHF.

This chain uses TRBV19 with TRBJ2-6, with D perhaps matching TRBD1 (6 bases). CDR3 length: 16 amino acids. V lost 4 bases and J 0 bases, leaving 10 bases between the germline ends. CDR1 and CDR2 from the germline V gene are LNHDA and SQIVND (reference sequence). The CDR3 DNA reads TGTGCCAGTAGTACGGGACACCCCTCTGGGGCCAACGTCCTGACTTTC. This codes for CASSTGHPSGANVLTF.

The V call is TRBV2, the J call TRBJ2-5; D may be TRBD2 (6 bases). This CDR3 has 14 residues. Germline V lookup: CDR1 SNHLY, CDR2 FYNNEI. V lost 2 bases and J 2 bases, leaving 9 bases between the germline ends. CDR3 sequence: CASSEMGGQETQYF. In nucleotides, the CDR3 is TGTGCCAGCAGTGAAATGGGGGGACAAGAGACCCAGTACTTC.

The CDR3 protein is CAWSVRVLNIQYF. DNA of the CDR3: TGTGCCTGGAGTGTGCGGGTACTGAACATTCAGTACTTC. The chain couples TRBV30 to TRBJ2-4; weak D call: TRBD2 (5 bases). Deletions cut 0 bases from V and 7 bases from J, with 10 bases between. The CDR3 is made up of 13 amino acids. The germline V gene encodes CDR1 GTSNPN and CDR2 SVGIG (reference sequence).

The V and J genes are TRBV2 and TRBJ1-4; D is uncertain. Trimming shortened V by 1 base and J by 8 bases, and 11 bases separated the two germline ends. This CDR3 spans 14 amino acids. Germline-derived CDR1 and CDR2 are SNHLY and FYNNEI. DNA of the CDR3: TGTGCCAGCAGTGAAGGGGTCGGTATCGAAAAACTGTTTTTT. This sequence encodes CASSEGVGIEKLFF.

The J gene is TRBJ2-2, the V gene TRBV5-1; 8 nucleotides match TRBD2. The CDR3 extends over 15 amino acids. In germline, CDR1 is SGHRS, CDR2 YFSETQ. V lost 5 bases and J lost 0; bases outside the gene matches: 3. The CDR3: CASRLGLANTGELFF. As DNA, the CDR3 is TGCGCCAGCAGGCTGGGACTAGCGAACACCGGGGAGCTGTTTTTT.

This clone has just a few counts. The chain is built from TRBV29-1 and TRBJ2-5; TRBD2 matches 12 bases. This CDR3 has 14 residues. V lost 5 bases to trimming and J lost 5 bases; unmatched junction nucleotides: 6. The germline V gene has CDR1 SQVTM and CDR2 ANQGSEA. CDR3 sequence (DNA): TGCAGCGTTCCGCTAGCGGGGGGGCTGGAGACCCAGTACTTC. Encoded protein: CSVPLAGGLETQYF.

This chain connects TRBV2 to TRBJ1-2; D gene unclear. CDR1 SNHLY and CDR2 FYNNEI come from the germline V gene. Trimming cost V 2 bases and J 4 bases, with 11 bases left between them. The CDR3 spans 14 residues. CDR3 residues: CASSELQKGYGYTF. The CDR3 DNA reads TGTGCCAGCAGTGAACTACAGAAAGGCTATGGCTACACCTTC.

The J gene is TRBJ2-6, the V gene TRBV7-9; the match to TRBD1 covers 7 bases. With V trimmed by 6 bases and J by 2 bases, 4 bases remained unmatched. CDR1 and CDR2 from the germline V gene are SEHNR and FQNEAQ (reference sequence). The CDR3 has 15 amino acids. CDR3 residues: CASRPGQAGANVLTF. DNA for the CDR3: TGTGCCAGCAGACCCGGACAGGCTGGGGCCAACGTCCTGACTTTC.

The gene calls are TRBV30 and TRBJ1-6; D possibly corresponds to TRBD1 (5 bases). Trimming left V 2 bases short and J 10 bases short, with 12 bases between. Germline assignment: CDR1 GTSNPN and CDR2 SVGIG (reference sequence). This CDR3 has 13 residues. In nucleotides, the CDR3 is TGTGCCTGGAGTAGCGGGGCTGGATCACCCCTCCACTTT. The encoded protein is CAWSSGAGSPLHF.

The chain has TRBV29-1 and TRBJ1-3; no reliable D call. The length of the CDR3 is 15 residues. V was clipped by 4 bases and J by 0 bases, with 13 bases between them. The germline V gene encodes CDR1 SQVTM and CDR2 ANQGSEA. CDR3 loop: CSVGSAESSGNTIYF. CDR3 sequence (DNA): TGCAGCGTTGGGTCTGCGGAGAGCTCTGGAAACACCATATATTTT.

V gene TRBV5-1 combines with J gene TRBJ2-3; D unresolved. This CDR3 has 15 amino acids. The V and J ends lost 5 bases and 7 bases respectively, with 20 bases between them. In germline, CDR1 is SGHRS, CDR2 YFSETQ. CDR3 DNA sequence: TGCGCCAGCAGTCCTACTGCCGTGAGTGGGAATACGCAGTATTTT. Translating it yields CASSPTAVSGNTQYF. The full variable domain, its missing parts supplied by reference TRBV5-1 and TRBJ2-3, is KAGVTQTPRYLIKTRGQQVTLSCSPISGHRSVSWYQQTPGQGLQFLFEYFSETQRNKGNFPGRFSGRQFSNSRSEMNVSTLELGDSALYLCASSPTAVSGNTQYFGPGTRLTVL.

The rearrangement joins TRBV11-2 to TRBJ1-4, with TRBD1 matching 10 bases. CDR3 length: 15 residues. J lost 12 bases, V lost 1 base, and 8 bases had no gene match. Germline CDR1 is SGHAT and CDR2 is FQNNGV. The CDR3: CASSLGVGTGDELFF. In DNA form, the CDR3 reads TGTGCCAGCAGCTTAGGCGTGGGGACAGGGGACGAACTGTTTTTT. The variable domain in full, with the rest retrieved from reference TRBV11-2 and TRBJ1-4, is EAGVAQSPRYKIIEKRQSVAFWCNPISGHATLYWYQQILGQGPKLLIQFQNNGVVDDSQLPKDRFSAERLKGVDSTLKIQPAKLEDSAVYLCASSLGVGTGDELFFGSGTQLSVL.

Ten or more counts support this clone. This sequence joins TRBV27 and TRBJ1-2; D is ambiguous. From germline, CDR1 is MNHEY and CDR2 SMNVEV (reference sequence). CDR3 length equals 14 residues. Trimming cost V 1 base and J 9 bases, with 15 bases left between them. The CDR3 is CASSLWADGSSYTF. The DNA for the CDR3 is TGTGCCAGCAGTTTATGGGCGGACGGCTCGAGCTACACCTTC.

In its sample, this clone was seen a few times. The V call is TRBV29-1, the J call TRBJ2-2, with a possible D match to TRBD1 (6 bases). V gave up 7 bases and J gave up 3 bases, with 21 bases separating them. The CDR3 covers 16 residues. The germline CDR1 and CDR2 sequences are SQVTM and ANQGSEA. The CDR3 here is CSGGDTGKGYTGELFF. The CDR3 DNA reads as TGCAGCGGGGGAGATACAGGGAAGGGATACACCGGGGAGCTGTTTTTT.

This clone was counted a few times. V gene TRBV2 combines with J gene TRBJ2-7; the match to TRBD2 covers 7 bases. Trimming cost V 0 bases and J 4 bases; bases outside gene matches: 6. The CDR3 runs 15 residues. Germline assignment: CDR1 SNHLY and CDR2 FYNNEI. The CDR3 DNA reads as TGTGCCAGCAGTGAAGCACGGACTAGTGTATACGAGCAGTACTTC. Amino acid sequence: CASSEARTSVYEQYF.

This chain links TRBV5-6 with TRBJ1-6; 7 nucleotides line up with TRBD1. Germline V CDR1 and CDR2: SGHDT, YYEEEE. The J segment lost 7 bases and the V segment lost 5 bases, leaving 15 bases of the junction unmatched. The CDR3 is 17 amino acids. The CDR3 DNA follows: TGTGCCAGCAGGCGGTCGGAAGGGGGCATTTGGAATTCACCCCTCCACTTT. Encoded protein: CASRRSEGGIWNSPLHF. The variable domain in full, with the rest retrieved from reference TRBV5-6 and TRBJ1-6, is DAGVTQSPTHLIKTRGQQVTLRCSPKSGHDTVSWYQQALGQGPQFIFQYYEEEERQRGNFPDRFSGHQFPNYSSELNVNALLLGDSALYLCASRRSEGGIWNSPLHFGNGTRLTVT.

This clone was observed a single time. This chain connects TRBV4-1 to TRBJ1-6; no clear D. The CDR3 consists of 17 residues. CDR1 and CDR2 (germline): MGHRA, YSYEKL. Trimming shortened V by 0 bases and J by 2 bases, and 11 bases separated the two germline ends. In DNA form, the CDR3 reads TGCGCCAGCAGCCAAGACCAACGGAGAGCCTATAATTCACCCCTCCACTTT. Translated: CASSQDQRRAYNSPLHF.

This chain links TRBV29-1 with TRBJ1-2, with D unclear. The germline V gene has CDR1 SQVTM and CDR2 ANQGSEA. The V end was cut by 4 bases, the J end by 2 bases, with 14 bases between. The CDR3 contains 14 residues. The CDR3 region has the DNA TGCAGCGTTGGTCTGAGGAACATGAACTATGGCTACACCTTC. Its protein product is CSVGLRNMNYGYTF.

This clone was seen repeatedly, ten times or more. The genes are TRBV6-6 and TRBJ2-7; a possible D gene is TRBD1 (6 bases). CDR1 and CDR2 (germline): MNHNY, SVGAGI (reference sequence). V lost 2 bases and J lost 6, with 14 bases in between. The CDR3 extends over 14 amino acids. The CDR3 DNA follows: TGTGCCAGCAGTTACCCCGGACAGTCGATCGAGCAGTACTTC. It translates to CASSYPGQSIEQYF.

V and J are TRBV18 and TRBJ2-6; 8 bases line up with TRBD2. Trimming took 3 bases from V and 0 from J; bases not matched to a gene: 7. CDR3 length: 18 residues. CDR1 and CDR2 from the germline V gene are KGHSH and LQKENI. This CDR3 is CASSPSRGVTSGANVLTF. CDR3 nucleotides: TGTGCCAGCTCACCTTCGCGGGGGGTTACCTCTGGGGCCAACGTCCTGACTTTC.

There are a few counts of this clone. The gene calls are TRBV30 and TRBJ1-5, with D unresolved. Germline V gene lookup returns CDR1 GTSNPN and CDR2 SVGIG (reference sequence). V was trimmed by 2 bases and J by 4 bases, leaving 9 bases between them. The CDR3 length is 13 residues. Here the CDR3 DNA reads TGTGCCTGGAGTTCGTCTATTAATCAGCCCCAGCATTTT. It translates to CAWSSSINQPQHF.

The V gene is TRBV30, the J gene TRBJ2-7, with 9 bases identical to TRBD1. With 4 bases clipped from V and 2 bases from J, the junction kept 6 bases outside the gene matches. Germline CDR1 is GTSNPN and CDR2 is SVGIG (reference sequence). CDR3 length: 14 amino acids. CDR3 amino acids: CAWNRDRVAYEQYF. DNA for the CDR3: TGTGCCTGGAACCGGGACAGGGTGGCCTACGAGCAGTACTTC. The full variable domain, its missing parts supplied by reference TRBV30 and TRBJ2-7, is SQTIHQWPATLVQPVGSPLSLECTVEGTSNPNLYWYRQAAGRGLQLLFYSVGIGQISSEVPQNLSASRPQDRQFILSSKKLLLSDSGFYLCAWNRDRVAYEQYFGPGTRLTVT.

The chain has TRBV13 and TRBJ2-1; 9 bases are shared with TRBD1. This CDR3 has 14 residues. Germline V gene lookup returns CDR1 PRHDT and CDR2 FYEKMQ (reference sequence). With V trimmed by 2 bases and J by 10 bases, 6 bases remained unmatched. The CDR3 sequence is CASSLRGTGREQFF. Written as DNA, the CDR3 is TGTGCCAGCAGCTTAAGGGGGACAGGGAGAGAGCAGTTCTTC.